The 27 T cell receptor beta chains reported below all come from one sample, sequenced in a study of blood T cell repertoires in COVID-19. TCRdb keeps only in-frame clones here, not all; method: immunoSEQ multiplex PCR. The table records 320,000 or so clones, around 86% of them present only once. The sequenced material came from PBMCs or T cells enriched from blood (not recorded which). The receptors come from a man in his 60s who had recovered from COVID-19.

The chain combines TRBV5-1 with TRBJ2-1; a weak D match, TRBD1 (8 bases). This CDR3 is 14 amino acids long. V lost 7 bases, J lost 5 bases, and 16 bases lay in between. Germline V lookup: CDR1 SGHRS, CDR2 YFSETQ. In DNA form, the CDR3 reads TGCGCCAGCTCCAACAGGGGGGGGGACAATGAGCAGTTCTTC. Amino acid sequence: CASSNRGGDNEQFF.

This rearrangement joins TRBV5-4 to TRBJ2-7; maybe TRBD1 (6 bases). Trimming pared 0 bases from V and 0 bases from J, leaving 10 bases between. The CDR3 runs to 15 residues. Per germline, CDR1 SGHNT and CDR2 YYREEE (reference sequence). CDR3 nucleotide sequence: TGTGCCAGCAGCTTGGCAGGGGCGACCTCCTACGAGCAGTACTTC. Its protein is CASSLAGATSYEQYF.

The chain uses TRBV28 and TRBJ1-2, with D hard to call. The germline V gene has CDR1 MDHEN and CDR2 SYDVKM. V lost 8 bases and J lost 3, with 13 bases in between. The CDR3 sequence is 13 residues long. The CDR3 loop reads CASGTGGHYGYTF. As DNA, the CDR3 is TGTGCCAGCGGAACCGGCGGGCACTATGGCTACACCTTC.

The chain is built from TRBV30 and TRBJ1-1, with D hard to call. Between the trimmed V and J ends, which lost 0 bases and 1 base, there was a span of 12 bases. Germline CDR1 GTSNPN, CDR2 SVGIG (reference sequence). The CDR3 consists of 15 residues. The CDR3 bases are TGTGCCTGGAGTGTTATGACCCCGGGGAACACTGAAGCTTTCTTT. It yields the protein CAWSVMTPGNTEAFF.

The chain combines TRBV6-1 with TRBJ1-2, with 7 bases fitting TRBD1. With V trimmed by 3 bases and J by 4 bases, 5 bases remained unmatched. The CDR3 sequence is 14 residues long. The germline V gene encodes CDR1 MNHNS and CDR2 SASEGT. For the CDR3, the DNA is TGTGCCAGCAGTGACGACGGGACAGTCTATGGCTACACCTTC. This gives the protein CASSDDGTVYGYTF.

The V call is TRBV11-3, the J call TRBJ2-1; 11 bases are shared with TRBD2. CDR1 is SGHNT and CDR2 is YENEEA in the germline V gene. V gave up 0 bases and J gave up 7 bases; unmatched junction bases: 8. The length of the CDR3 is 17 residues. The CDR3 DNA sequence: TGTGCCAGCAGCTTAGATTTTAGGCTAGCGGGAGGAAATGAGCAGTTCTTC. Its protein is CASSLDFRLAGGNEQFF.

For the CDR3, the DNA is TGTGCCAGCAGCTCTAAAGGGACAAGTAGCACAGATACGCAGTATTTT. Encoded protein: CASSSKGTSSTDTQYF. The rearrangement joins TRBV7-3 to TRBJ2-3; maybe TRBD1 (6 bases). CDR1 SGHTA and CDR2 FQGTGA come from the germline V gene. V lost 4 bases, J lost 0 bases, and 14 bases lay in between. This CDR3 contains 16 residues.

The chain joins TRBV11-2 to TRBJ2-1; TRBD2 matches at 13 bases. This CDR3 region has 14 residues. V lost 10 bases, J lost 9 bases, and 9 bases stayed unmatched. Germline CDR1 is SGHAT and CDR2 is FQNNGV. DNA for the CDR3: TGTGCCACCCTCTGGACTAGCGGGAGTGGTGAGCAGTTCTTC. It translates to CATLWTSGSGEQFF.

The chain links TRBV7-8 to TRBJ1-4; D is unresolved. Trimming took 5 bases from V and 0 from J, leaving 4 bases between them. Germline values: CDR1 SGHVS, CDR2 FQNEAQ. The CDR3 is 13 residues long. For the CDR3, the DNA is TGTGCCAGCAGCATTACAACTAATGAAAAACTGTTTTTT. It encodes CASSITTNEKLFF.

The chain joins TRBV11-1 to TRBJ1-1, with TRBD1 as a possible D gene (5 bases). Germline V gene sequence: CDR1 SGHAT, CDR2 FQDESV (reference sequence). The CDR3 consists of 16 residues. V was shortened by 3 bases and J by 6 bases, with 20 bases between the two germline ends. The CDR3 sequence is CASSFIKGHFGSEAFF. CDR3 DNA sequence: TGTGCCAGCAGCTTTATCAAGGGGCATTTTGGCTCTGAAGCTTTCTTT.

The rearrangement uses TRBV19 and TRBJ1-4; D gene ambiguous. The CDR3 is 17 residues long. Per germline, CDR1 LNHDA and CDR2 SQIVND (reference sequence). V shed 2 bases and J shed 3 bases, with 16 bases lying between them. The CDR3 bases are TGTGCCAGTAGTATAATCGGCGAGGGCTCGGCTAATGAAAAACTGTTTTTT. This gives the protein CASSIIGEGSANEKLFF. The variable domain in full, with the rest retrieved from reference TRBV19 and TRBJ1-4, is DGGITQSPKYLFRKEGQNVTLSCEQNLNHDAMYWYRQDPGQGLRLIYYSQIVNDFQKGDIAEGYSVSREKKESFPLTVTSAQKNPTAFYLCASSIIGEGSANEKLFFGSGTQLSVL.

The chain combines TRBV14 with TRBJ1-6; weak D call: TRBD1 (6 bases). Looked up from germline, CDR1 is SGHDN and CDR2 is FVKESK. V gave up 0 bases and J gave up 0 bases, with 12 bases separating them. The CDR3 is 18 residues long. The CDR3, as DNA: TGTGCCAGCAGCCAAGATCAAAGGGGGAGCTCCTATAATTCACCCCTCCACTTT. This gives the protein CASSQDQRGSSYNSPLHF.

The V gene is TRBV28, the J gene TRBJ1-4, with 7 bases fitting TRBD1. V was clipped by 4 bases and J by 1 base; unmatched bases: 9. Germline V gene lookup returns CDR1 MDHEN and CDR2 SYDVKM. CDR3 length: 17 amino acids. CDR3 residues: CASSYRGKLGTNEKLFF. In DNA, the CDR3 is TGTGCCAGCAGTTACAGGGGAAAGTTGGGAACTAATGAAAAACTGTTTTTT.

The chain uses TRBV19 and TRBJ2-2, with D unresolved. The CDR3 has 15 amino acids. V gave up 7 bases and J gave up 0 bases, with 12 bases separating them. CDR1 is LNHDA, CDR2 SQIVND, per germline (reference sequence). The CDR3 coding sequence is TGTGCCAGTAACCGTCAGGCCACGAACACCGGGGAGCTGTTTTTT. Amino acid sequence: CASNRQATNTGELFF.

The genes are TRBV18 and TRBJ2-5; tentatively, D is TRBD1 (6 bases). Trimming shortened V by 3 bases and J by 1 base, and 9 bases separated the two germline ends. This CDR3 has 14 residues. CDR1 KGHSH and CDR2 LQKENI come from the germline V gene. DNA of the CDR3: TGTGCCAGCTCACCCAAACAGGGCCAAGAGACCCAGTACTTC. As protein: CASSPKQGQETQYF.

V is TRBV5-1 and J is TRBJ1-1; D may be TRBD1 (6 bases). V was clipped by 5 bases and J by 5 bases, with 16 bases between them. Per the germline V gene, CDR1 is SGHRS and CDR2 is YFSETQ. The CDR3 contains 14 residues. CDR3 sequence (DNA): TGCGCCAGCAGTCTCGGGACAACAGGAACTGAAGCTTTCTTT. This sequence encodes CASSLGTTGTEAFF.

The chain couples TRBV6-5 to TRBJ2-4, with a weak D call TRBD1 (5 bases). This CDR3 spans 12 amino acids. Germline V gene sequence: CDR1 MNHEY, CDR2 SVGAGI. V lost 8 bases and J lost 8, with 13 bases in between. The CDR3 protein is CASAVRVDIQYF. DNA for the CDR3: TGTGCCAGCGCTGTCAGGGTGGACATTCAGTACTTC.

This clone was observed once. Other nucleotide sequences in the sample specify the same CDR3. Written as DNA, the CDR3 is TGTGCCAGCAGTTACTCTTGGCAGGGGAACACTGAAGCTTTCTTT. This encodes CASSYSWQGNTEAFF. The chain has TRBV6-5 and TRBJ1-1, with D perhaps TRBD1 (5 bases). The V end was cut by 0 bases, the J end by 1 base, with 9 bases between. The CDR3 has 15 residues. Germline lookup yields CDR1 MNHEY and CDR2 SVGAGI.

The J gene is TRBJ1-2, the V gene TRBV5-4; D is perhaps TRBD1 (6 bases). Trimming pared 4 bases from V and 0 bases from J, leaving 19 bases between. Per germline, CDR1 SGHNT and CDR2 YYREEE (reference sequence). This CDR3 region has 17 residues. The DNA of the CDR3 is TGTGCCAGCAGCAGCCTCAGGGGCGGGAGGTCTAACTATGGCTACACCTTC. As protein: CASSSLRGGRSNYGYTF.

The genes are TRBV7-2 and TRBJ2-1; 7 nucleotides agree with TRBD2. Trimming at V came to 5 bases and at J to 7 bases, leaving 8 bases not matched to a gene. The CDR3 has 14 amino acids. The germline V gene has CDR1 SGHTA and CDR2 FQGNSA. The CDR3 region has the DNA TGTGCCAGCAGCCCGAGAGCGGGGAGAAATGAGCAGTTCTTC. Its translation is CASSPRAGRNEQFF.

The chain recombines TRBV15 with TRBJ1-1, with a possible D match to TRBD1 (6 bases). V gave up 1 base and J gave up 11 bases, with 11 bases separating them. The CDR3 totals 12 residues. The germline gives CDR1 LNHNV, CDR2 YYDKDF (reference sequence). The CDR3 region has the DNA TGTGCCACCAGCAGAGGGCAGGGGAAGGCTTTCTTT. This sequence encodes CATSRGQGKAFF.

V is TRBV5-5 and J is TRBJ1-6, with a tentative D call TRBD1 (6 bases). Germline CDR1 reads SGHKS; CDR2 reads YYEKEE (reference sequence). This CDR3 has 17 residues. The V end lost 1 base, the J end lost 8 bases, and 19 bases lay between the germline ends. Here the CDR3 reads CASSLLSVQGKHSPLHF. The CDR3 DNA reads TGTGCCAGCAGCTTGTTAAGTGTCCAGGGGAAACATTCACCCCTCCACTTT.

This rearrangement joins TRBV24-1 to TRBJ1-2, with a tentative D call TRBD1 (5 bases). The germline V gene encodes CDR1 KGHDR and CDR2 SFDVKD. Trimming took off 4 bases at V and 5 bases at J, with 19 bases between the two ends. This CDR3 is 16 amino acids long. CDR3 in DNA: TGTGCCACCAGTGACCCCGGCGCAGGGTTGATGTATGGCTACACCTTC. This codes for CATSDPGAGLMYGYTF.

The chain couples TRBV18 to TRBJ2-7; 7 bases map to TRBD1. Germline CDR1 is KGHSH and CDR2 is LQKENI. Trimming removed 6 bases from V and 6 bases from J; junction bases left unmatched: 8. The CDR3 has 13 residues. DNA of the CDR3: TGTGCCAGCTCCCAGACAGGGCCCGGCGAGCAGTACTTC. Its protein is CASSQTGPGEQYF.

The CDR3 coding sequence is TGTGCCACCAGCAGGTCCAGGACACAAGAGACCCAGTACTTC. Encoded protein: CATSRSRTQETQYF. This sequence joins TRBV15 and TRBJ2-5; TRBD1 is a possible D gene (5 bases). V shed 3 bases and J shed 2 bases, with 10 bases lying between them. The CDR3 sequence is 14 residues long. Germline CDR1 is LNHNV and CDR2 is YYDKDF (reference sequence).

V and J are TRBV30 and TRBJ1-2; TRBD1 matches at 8 bases. This CDR3 region has 13 residues. V lost 2 bases to trimming and J lost 4 bases; unmatched junction nucleotides: 3. Germline V CDR1 and CDR2: GTSNPN, SVGIG (reference sequence). The CDR3 DNA is TGTGCCTGGAGTTTAACAGGGGGCTATGGCTACACCTTC. Protein sequence: CAWSLTGGYGYTF.

CDR3 nucleotide sequence: TGTGCCAGCTCACCACCGAACGTGGAGGAAGCTTTCTTT. Protein sequence: CASSPPNVEEAFF. The chain employs TRBV18 and TRBJ1-1; D is unresolved. Germline CDR1 KGHSH, CDR2 LQKENI. CDR3 length equals 13 residues. V gave up 0 bases and J gave up 8 bases, with 10 bases separating them.